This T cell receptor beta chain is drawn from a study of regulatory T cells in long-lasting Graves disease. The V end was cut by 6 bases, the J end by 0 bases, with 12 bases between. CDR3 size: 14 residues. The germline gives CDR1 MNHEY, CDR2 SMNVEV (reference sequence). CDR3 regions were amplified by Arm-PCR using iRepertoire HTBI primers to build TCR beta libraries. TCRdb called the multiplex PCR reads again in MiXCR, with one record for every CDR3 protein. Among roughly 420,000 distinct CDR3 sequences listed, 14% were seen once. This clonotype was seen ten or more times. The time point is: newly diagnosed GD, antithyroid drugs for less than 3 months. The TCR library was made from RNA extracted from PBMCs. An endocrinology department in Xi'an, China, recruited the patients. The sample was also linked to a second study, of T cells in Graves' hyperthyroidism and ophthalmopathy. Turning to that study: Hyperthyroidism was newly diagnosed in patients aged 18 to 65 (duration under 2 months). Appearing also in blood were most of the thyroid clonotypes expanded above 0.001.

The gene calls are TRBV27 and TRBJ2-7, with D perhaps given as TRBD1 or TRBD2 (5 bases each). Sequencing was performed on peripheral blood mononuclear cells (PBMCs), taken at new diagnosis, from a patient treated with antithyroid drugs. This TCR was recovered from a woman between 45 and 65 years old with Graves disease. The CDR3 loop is CASRTGTHSYEQYF. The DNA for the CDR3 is TGTGCCAGCAGGACCGGGACGCACTCCTACGAGCAGTACTTC.